This T cell receptor (beta chain) was obtained from a study of lymphopenia after photon versus proton radiotherapy. The germline V gene has CDR1 SNHLY and CDR2 FYNNEI. Trimming removed 7 bases at V and 0 bases at J, with 3 bases between. The CDR3 covers 11 residues. The data were produced by immunoSEQ multiplex PCR, yet TCRdb's version contains in-frame clones alone and is incomplete. This table has roughly 58,000 clones, around 90% appearing once. The chain is built from TRBV2 and TRBJ2-5, with D unclear. This receptor was obtained from a man older than 75 with esophageal cancer. The sample here was peripheral blood, taken from a patient treated with proton-based radiotherapy. In nucleotides, the CDR3 is TGTGCCAGCAAATACCAAGAGACCCAGTACTTC. This translates into CASKYQETQYF.